A single sample is the source of the 25 T cell receptor beta chains below, sequenced in a study of blood T cell repertoires in COVID-19. Clones were sequenced by immunoSEQ multiplex PCR, and TCRdb holds only the in-frame ones, with some missing. The table includes roughly 55,000 clones, approximately 86% detected once. The specimen sequenced was peripheral blood. The source of these receptors is a man between 65 and 85 years old with active COVID-19.

The rearrangement uses TRBV5-6 and TRBJ2-7, with 7 bases identical to TRBD2. Germline V gene data show CDR1 as SGHDT and CDR2 as YYEEEE. Trimming took 2 bases from V and 5 from J; bases not matched to a gene: 4. This CDR3 comprises 13 residues. CDR3 sequence reads: CASSFLGRDEQYF. For the CDR3, the DNA is TGTGCCAGCAGCTTCCTAGGGAGGGACGAGCAGTACTTC.

The rearrangement uses TRBV18 and TRBJ2-7; D not resolved. Germline lookup yields CDR1 KGHSH and CDR2 LQKENI. V was clipped by 0 bases and J by 6 bases, with 6 bases between them. CDR3 length equals 12 residues. The chain's CDR3 is CASSPPGVEQYF. The CDR3 nucleotides read TGTGCCAGCTCACCACCGGGCGTCGAGCAGTACTTC.

The V gene is TRBV7-2, the J gene TRBJ1-1; D is possibly TRBD1 (6 bases). The CDR3 spans 12 residues. V lost 3 bases, J lost 5 bases, and 7 bases lay in between. The V gene's germline CDR1 is SGHTA and CDR2 FQGNSA. CDR3 DNA sequence: TGTGCCAGCAGCTTGACAGGAACTGAAGCTTTCTTT. Its protein product is CASSLTGTEAFF.

V usage is TRBV23-1 and J usage is TRBJ1-1; no clear D gene. TRBV23-1 is reported as an ORF; its role is uncertain. The V end lost 0 bases, the J end lost 1 base, and 6 bases lay between the germline ends. The CDR3 spans 14 residues. CDR3 sequence reads: CASSQSYRNTEAFF. The CDR3, as DNA: TGCGCCAGCAGTCAATCGTACAGGAACACTGAAGCTTTCTTT.

The rearrangement links TRBV29-1 to TRBJ2-7; D is possibly TRBD2 (5 bases). The CDR3 length is 12 residues. V lost 4 bases, J lost 2 bases, and 9 bases lay in between. Germline assignment: CDR1 SQVTM and CDR2 ANQGSEA. The DNA of the CDR3 is TGCAGCGTTGTTCGGGGAACCTACGAGCAGTACTTC. As protein: CSVVRGTYEQYF.

The chain has TRBV27 and TRBJ1-2, with 8 bases lining up with TRBD1. The J segment lost 4 bases and the V segment lost 3 bases, leaving 7 bases of the junction unmatched. The CDR3 runs 15 residues. Germline V CDR1 and CDR2: MNHEY, SMNVEV (reference sequence). CDR3 bases: TGTGCCAGCAGTTTCTGGACAGGGACGATCTATGGCTACACCTTC. This sequence encodes CASSFWTGTIYGYTF.

This clone showed up just a few times. The chain is built from TRBV11-3 and TRBJ1-1, with D unclear. The CDR3 length is 14 residues. Per the germline V gene, CDR1 is SGHNT and CDR2 is YENEEA. Between the trimmed V and J ends, which lost 5 bases and 1 base, there was a span of 11 bases. For the CDR3, the DNA is TGTGCCAGCAGCCCCGTTCGGTGGAACACTGAAGCTTTCTTT. Protein product: CASSPVRWNTEAFF.

This sequence joins TRBV2 and TRBJ1-6, with 10 bases lining up with TRBD1. After removal of 7 bases from V and 14 bases from J, the junction contained 8 bases not matched to a gene. The CDR3 has 13 amino acids. Germline CDR1 reads SNHLY; CDR2 reads FYNNEI. CDR3 in DNA: TGTGCCAGCACCCCGGGACAGGGGATTGCCCTCCACTTT. This gives the protein CASTPGQGIALHF.

This clone has a single count. This chain connects TRBV13 to TRBJ2-3; D is unclear. Looked up from germline, CDR1 is PRHDT and CDR2 is FYEKMQ (reference sequence). CDR3 length equals 13 residues. V gave up 5 bases and J gave up 6 bases, with 12 bases separating them. The CDR3 loop is CASSPTAGDTQYF. The CDR3 DNA reads TGTGCCAGCAGCCCGACGGCCGGGGATACGCAGTATTTT.

This chain joins TRBV5-1 and TRBJ1-4; D gene ambiguous. Trimming stripped 1 base from V and 4 bases from J, with 14 bases between. This CDR3 spans 16 amino acids. Per the germline V gene, CDR1 is SGHRS and CDR2 is YFSETQ. The CDR3 DNA reads as TGCGCCAGCAGCTTGCGACCGCCAGGACTTAATGAAAAACTGTTTTTT. Amino acid sequence: CASSLRPPGLNEKLFF.

The chain links TRBV5-5 to TRBJ2-3; D unclear. This CDR3 has 15 amino acids. Germline CDR1 is SGHKS and CDR2 is YYEKEE (reference sequence). V was shortened by 0 bases and J by 6 bases, with 14 bases between the two germline ends. This CDR3 reads CASSLERPSKDTQYF. The CDR3, as DNA: TGTGCCAGCAGCTTGGAGAGGCCGTCAAAGGATACGCAGTATTTT.

The rearrangement links TRBV27 to TRBJ2-7, with TRBD2 matching 7 bases. The CDR3 consists of 13 residues. With V trimmed by 4 bases and J by 7 bases, 7 bases remained unmatched. Per the germline V gene, CDR1 is MNHEY and CDR2 is SMNVEV (reference sequence). CDR3 amino acids: CASSWDYRREQYF. The CDR3 nucleotides are TGTGCCAGCAGTTGGGACTACCGTAGGGAGCAGTACTTC.

The chain uses TRBV20-1 and TRBJ2-5; unclear D gene. Trimming removed 3 bases from V and 2 bases from J, with 7 bases in between. Germline-derived CDR1 and CDR2 are DFQATT and SNEGSKA (reference sequence). The CDR3 has 12 residues. CDR3 nucleotide sequence: TGCAGTGCTAGTCGGTTTCAAGAGACCCAGTACTTC. Residues: CSASRFQETQYF.

This CDR3 is CASSLDPTRSYEQYF. Here the CDR3 DNA reads TGTGCCAGCAGCTTAGACCCTACCCGAAGTTACGAGCAGTACTTC. The chain carries TRBV7-2 and TRBJ2-7; D call uncertain. CDR1 is SGHTA and CDR2 is FQGNSA in the germline V gene. V was shortened by 1 base and J by 4 bases, with 14 bases between the two germline ends. CDR3 length equals 15 residues.

This clone was picked up a small number of times. The chain has TRBV7-2 and TRBJ1-6; TRBD1 might be the D (5 bases). Germline CDR1 reads SGHTA; CDR2 reads FQGNSA. Trimming removed 2 bases at V and 4 bases at J, with 12 bases between. The CDR3 is 16 amino acids. The CDR3, as DNA: TGTGCCAGCAGCTTATGGGGCGAGACATATAATTCACCCCTCCACTTT. Translation gives CASSLWGETYNSPLHF.

V and J are TRBV29-1 and TRBJ2-7; a possible D gene is TRBD2 (5 bases). Germline V gene data show CDR1 as SQVTM and CDR2 as ANQGSEA. The germline V and J ends were trimmed by 8 bases and 3 bases, with 11 bases remaining between them. The CDR3 extends over 11 amino acids. The CDR3 coding sequence is TGCAGCACCGAGGCGGGCTACGAGCAGTACTTC. Translating it yields CSTEAGYEQYF.

The chain links TRBV7-2 to TRBJ2-4, with 7 positions matching TRBD1. Looked up from germline, CDR1 is SGHTA and CDR2 is FQGNSA. This CDR3 spans 14 amino acids. Losses at the gene ends were 5 bases for V and 9 bases for J; bases not matched to a gene: 10. CDR3 in DNA: TGTGCCAGCAGCGAGCGCACAGGGGCCGGCATTCAGTACTTC. Its translation: CASSERTGAGIQYF.

V and J are TRBV11-2 and TRBJ2-3, with a weak D call TRBD2 (7 bases). The V end was cut by 8 bases, the J end by 2 bases, with 20 bases between. Per the germline V gene, CDR1 is SGHAT and CDR2 is FQNNGV. CDR3 size: 16 residues. In DNA form, the CDR3 reads TGTGCCAGCGGGGGCGGATCTAGCGGTTTCACAGATACGCAGTATTTT. The encoded protein is CASGGGSSGFTDTQYF.

The gene calls are TRBV5-1 and TRBJ2-7; 11 bases match TRBD2. The germline CDR1 and CDR2 sequences are SGHRS and YFSETQ. This CDR3 has 17 amino acids. After removal of 3 bases from V and 7 bases from J, the junction contained 15 bases not matched to a gene. This CDR3 reads CASSSTGTSGPAGEQYF. DNA of the CDR3: TGCGCCAGCAGCTCCACCGGGACTAGCGGTCCCGCCGGAGAGCAGTACTTC.

This chain joins TRBV18 and TRBJ2-7; TRBD2 matches 7 bases. CDR3 length: 16 amino acids. Germline lookup yields CDR1 KGHSH and CDR2 LQKENI. V gave up 5 bases and J gave up 0 bases; unmatched junction bases: 10. CDR3 nucleotide sequence: TGTGCCAGCTCAATTCTCCCGGGACTACGCTCCTACGAGCAGTACTTC. Encoded protein: CASSILPGLRSYEQYF.

The genes are TRBV5-1 and TRBJ2-3; D uncertain. CDR1 is SGHRS and CDR2 is YFSETQ in the germline V gene. V was clipped by 4 bases and J by 0 bases, with 9 bases between them. The CDR3 has 14 amino acids. The CDR3 DNA sequence: TGCGCCAGCAGCCCGCAGGCTAGCACAGATACGCAGTATTTT. Amino acids: CASSPQASTDTQYF.

This chain uses TRBV5-5 with TRBJ1-2; D is unclear. In germline, CDR1 is SGHKS, CDR2 YYEKEE (reference sequence). The length of the CDR3 is 14 residues. V lost 0 bases and J 2 bases, leaving 8 bases between the germline ends. The CDR3 protein is CASSLAGSNYGYTF. The DNA of the CDR3 is TGTGCCAGCAGCTTGGCCGGTTCGAACTATGGCTACACCTTC.

CDR3 DNA: TGTGCCAGCAGCTTAAGGTGGGGGCAGTTGGGTGGCTACACCTTC. It codes for CASSLRWGQLGGYTF. This rearrangement joins TRBV7-2 to TRBJ1-2; D possibly corresponds to TRBD1 (6 bases). The germline CDR1 and CDR2 sequences are SGHTA and FQGNSA. CDR3 length: 15 amino acids. V dropped 2 bases and J dropped 7 bases, with 17 bases sitting between them.

Ten or more counts support this clone. The CDR3 nucleotides are TGTGCCAGCAGGGATACAGGGGCCCCACCTTACTTC. The encoded protein is CASRDTGAPPYF. This chain joins TRBV2 and TRBJ2-5; 7 positions match TRBD1. This CDR3 has 12 amino acids. V was pared by 6 bases and J by 14 bases, with 12 bases of the junction left unmatched. Germline V gene sequence: CDR1 SNHLY, CDR2 FYNNEI.

The V gene is TRBV7-6, the J gene TRBJ2-1, with D possibly TRBD2 on 7 matching bases. CDR1 is SGHVS and CDR2 is FNYEAQ in the germline V gene. V was clipped by 1 base and J by 3 bases, with 19 bases between them. The CDR3 extends over 18 amino acids. CDR3 DNA: TGTGCCAGCAGCTTAGGGTCGGGCGGGGGCCCCCTCTACAATGAGCAGTTCTTC. As protein: CASSLGSGGGPLYNEQFF.